This T cell receptor beta chain was captured in a study of memory CD4+ T cells and cytomegalovirus serostatus. Single viable CD3+CD4+CD8-CD45RO+ cells were sorted as the memory CD4+ T cells. The count of this clone is one. The table came from immunoSEQ multiplex PCR; TCRdb's copy has only in-frame clones and leaves some out. Found here are roughly 86,000 clones, about four fifths of them singletons; the top ten hold approximately 4%. The receptor was derived from an adult in good health and CMV-seropositive. The material sequenced was memory CD4+ T cells from blood.

Written as DNA, the CDR3 is TGTGCCAGTAGTATGTGGACTGGCCAGGGAGAGACCCAGTACTTC. This encodes CASSMWTGQGETQYF. V is TRBV19 and J is TRBJ2-5; possibly TRBD1 or TRBD2 for D (5 bases each). The CDR3 runs to 15 residues. CDR1 is LNHDA and CDR2 is SQIVND in the germline V gene (reference sequence). V was trimmed by 3 bases and J by 4 bases, leaving 15 bases between them.